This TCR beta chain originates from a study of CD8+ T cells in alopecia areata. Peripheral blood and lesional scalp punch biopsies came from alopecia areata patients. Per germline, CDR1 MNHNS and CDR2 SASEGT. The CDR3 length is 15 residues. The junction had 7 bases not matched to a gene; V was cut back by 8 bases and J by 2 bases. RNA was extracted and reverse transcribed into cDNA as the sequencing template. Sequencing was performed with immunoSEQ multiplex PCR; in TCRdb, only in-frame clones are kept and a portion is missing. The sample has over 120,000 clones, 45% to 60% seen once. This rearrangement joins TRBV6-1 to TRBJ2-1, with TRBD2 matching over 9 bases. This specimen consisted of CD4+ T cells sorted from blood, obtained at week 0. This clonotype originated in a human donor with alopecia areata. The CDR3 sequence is CASESERGAYNEQFF. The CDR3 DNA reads TGTGCCAGCGAGAGCGAGCGGGGGGCCTACAATGAGCAGTTCTTC.